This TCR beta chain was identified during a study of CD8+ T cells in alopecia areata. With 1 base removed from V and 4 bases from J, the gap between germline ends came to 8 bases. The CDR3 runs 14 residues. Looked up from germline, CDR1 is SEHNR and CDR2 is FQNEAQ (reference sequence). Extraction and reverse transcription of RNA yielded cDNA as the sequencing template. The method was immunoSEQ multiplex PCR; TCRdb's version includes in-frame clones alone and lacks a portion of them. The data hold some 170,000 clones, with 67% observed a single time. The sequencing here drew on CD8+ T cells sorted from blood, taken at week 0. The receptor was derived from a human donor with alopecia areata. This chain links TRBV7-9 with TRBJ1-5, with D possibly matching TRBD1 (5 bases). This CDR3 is CASSLGGPNQPQHF. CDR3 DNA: TGTGCCAGCAGCTTAGGGGGACCTAATCAGCCCCAGCATTTT.